A single sample is the source of the 21 T cell receptor beta chains below, sequenced in a study of T cell responses to AZD1222 COVID-19 vaccine. The data were produced by immunoSEQ multiplex PCR, yet TCRdb's version contains in-frame clones alone and is incomplete. This sample carries roughly 70,000 clones, 83% of them seen once, and the ten largest clones take approximately 5.9%. Sequenced material: peripheral blood, taken 28 days after the second AZD1222 dose. These TCRs come from an adult who received the AZD1222 COVID-19 vaccine.

Note on this clone: A read error may account for a junction end that differs from germline. The J gene is TRBJ1-2, the V gene TRBV11-2; D ambiguous. The CDR3 length is 14 residues. Germline V CDR1 and CDR2: SGHAT, FQNNGV. The chain's CDR3 is CASSVDRRDYGYTF. The CDR3 DNA reads as TGTGCCAGCAGCGTAGATCGGAGAGACTATGGCTACACCTTC.

A word on this clone: At one of its ends the junction is not consistent with the germline gene, which may arise from a read error. The gene calls are TRBV5-8 and TRBJ1-5; D gene ambiguous. This CDR3 contains 16 residues. The germline V gene encodes CDR1 SGHTS and CDR2 YDEGEE. CDR3 region: CATSRGSERSNQPQHF. Here the CDR3 DNA reads TGTGCCACCAGCCGAGGTAGCGAGAGGAGCAATCAGCCCCAGCATTTT.

J is TRBJ1-5 and V is TRBV7-2; D gene ambiguous. V was shortened by 1 base and J by 0 bases, with 7 bases between the two germline ends. The germline gives CDR1 SGHTA, CDR2 FQGNSA. The CDR3 is 15 amino acids. CDR3 DNA: TGTGCCAGCAGCTTAGAAAGCAATAGCAATCAGCCCCAGCATTTT. Translating it yields CASSLESNSNQPQHF.

The chain employs TRBV6-5 and TRBJ1-4, with D tentatively TRBD1 (6 bases). The ends were cut back, 8 bases at V and 7 bases at J, with 17 bases in the middle. Germline V CDR1 and CDR2: MNHEY, SVGAGI. The length of the CDR3 is 14 residues. The DNA for the CDR3 is TGTGCCAGCCAGGGGCCTCTTGGCCGTGAAAAACTGTTTTTT. Translated: CASQGPLGREKLFF.

The V gene is TRBV5-1, the J gene TRBJ2-4; unclear D gene. Trimming shortened V by 0 bases and J by 1 base, and 8 bases separated the two germline ends. This CDR3 has 15 amino acids. From germline, CDR1 is SGHRS and CDR2 YFSETQ. CDR3 DNA sequence: TGCGCCAGCAGCTTGGAGCCGTGGGCCAAAAACATTCAGTACTTC. Residues: CASSLEPWAKNIQYF.

The chain employs TRBV7-2 and TRBJ2-5, with 10 bases matching TRBD2. The CDR3 contains 18 residues. From germline, CDR1 is SGHTA and CDR2 FQGNSA. Losses at the gene ends were 5 bases for V and 0 bases for J; bases not matched to a gene: 12. The CDR3 loop is CASSAPSGGEKYQETQYF. For the CDR3, the DNA is TGTGCCAGCAGCGCCCCCAGCGGGGGGGAAAAGTACCAAGAGACCCAGTACTTC. Supplemented by reference TRBV7-2 and TRBJ2-5, the full variable domain reads GAGVSQSPSNKVTEKGKDVELRCDPISGHTALYWYRQSLGQGLEFLIYFQGNSAPDKSGLPSDRFSAERTGGSVSTLTIQRTQQEDSAVYLCASSAPSGGEKYQETQYFGPGTRLLVL.

The V gene is TRBV10-3, the J gene TRBJ1-3; the D is unclear. The ends were cut back, 8 bases at V and 4 bases at J, with 12 bases in the middle. Germline-derived CDR1 and CDR2 are ENHRY and SYGVKD. The CDR3 extends over 13 amino acids. The CDR3: CAIADLGGNTIYF. In DNA, the CDR3 is TGTGCCATCGCGGACTTAGGGGGAAACACCATATATTTT.

Notes on this clone: Mismatch with germline at one junction end may stem from a read error. The J gene is TRBJ2-2, the V gene TRBV7-2, with D perhaps TRBD2 (5 bases). Germline V gene sequence: CDR1 SGHTA, CDR2 FQGNSA. This CDR3 comprises 15 residues. The chain's CDR3 is CASRLALRSTGELFF. In DNA, the CDR3 is TGTGCCAGCAGATTAGCGTTGAGGAGCACCGGGGAGCTGTTTTTT.

The chain employs TRBV10-2 and TRBJ2-7; TRBD2 matches 7 bases. Germline trimming cut 7 bases from V and 6 bases from J; bases unmatched to any gene: 12. Germline V gene lookup returns CDR1 WSHSY and CDR2 SAAADI. The CDR3 consists of 14 residues. The CDR3 here is CASKLGLVQGEQYF. CDR3 bases: TGCGCCAGCAAACTTGGACTAGTTCAGGGCGAGCAGTACTTC.

The rearrangement joins TRBV5-4 to TRBJ2-6, with 12 bases identical to TRBD1. This CDR3 contains 17 residues. Germline CDR1 and CDR2: SGHNT and YYREEE (reference sequence). Trimming removed 4 bases from V and 4 bases from J; junction bases left unmatched: 6. The CDR3 DNA reads TGTGCCAGCAGCCAGGGACAGGGGGCGCGGGGGGCCAACGTCCTGACTTTC. Translated, it gives CASSQGQGARGANVLTF.

The rearrangement links TRBV5-1 to TRBJ1-4; possible D gene TRBD1, 6 bases. The CDR3 has 16 amino acids. CDR1 is SGHRS and CDR2 is YFSETQ in the germline V gene. Trimming pared 0 bases from V and 7 bases from J, leaving 16 bases between. The CDR3 nucleotides are TGCGCCAGCAGCTTGGCCGGACAGTGGGGGGCTGAAAAACTGTTTTTT. Translated: CASSLAGQWGAEKLFF.

This clone was detected only a few times. The chain uses TRBV10-3 and TRBJ2-2; TRBD2 agrees at 9 bases. This CDR3 spans 17 amino acids. From germline, CDR1 is ENHRY and CDR2 SYGVKD. Unmatched junction bases numbered 6, after V lost 2 bases and J lost 2 bases. For the CDR3, the DNA is TGTGCCATCAGTGAGGGGTTAGCGGGGGTTAACACCGGGGAGCTGTTTTTT. This codes for CAISEGLAGVNTGELFF.

This chain links TRBV11-2 with TRBJ2-7; a weak D match, TRBD1 (6 bases). This CDR3 has 15 amino acids. Between the trimmed V and J ends, which lost 4 bases and 5 bases, there was a span of 18 bases. Germline CDR1 and CDR2: SGHAT and FQNNGV. CDR3 nucleotides: TGTGCCAGCAGCTCAGGGTCCAGGGGCTCTCACGAGCAGTACTTC. Its translation is CASSSGSRGSHEQYF.

The rearrangement uses TRBV7-8 and TRBJ1-6; D is ambiguous. Trimming took off 0 bases at V and 8 bases at J, with 8 bases between the two ends. CDR1 SGHVS and CDR2 FQNEAQ come from the germline V gene. This CDR3 contains 14 residues. The CDR3 sequence is CASSLADYYSPLHF. The DNA of the CDR3 is TGTGCCAGCAGCTTAGCCGACTACTATTCACCCCTCCACTTT.

This chain joins TRBV6-5 and TRBJ2-5, with D unresolved. Germline CDR1 MNHEY, CDR2 SVGAGI. V was trimmed by 6 bases and J by 4 bases, leaving 6 bases between them. The CDR3 sequence is 11 residues long. The CDR3 spells CASRRGETQYF. CDR3 in DNA: TGTGCCAGCAGGAGAGGAGAGACCCAGTACTTC.

The V gene is TRBV11-2, the J gene TRBJ1-6, with 8 positions matching TRBD1. The junction had 5 bases not matched to a gene; V was cut back by 0 bases and J by 7 bases. Germline CDR1 and CDR2: SGHAT and FQNNGV. The CDR3 extends over 16 amino acids. The CDR3 region has the DNA TGTGCCAGCAGCTTAGATGGCAGGGGGCTCAATTCACCCCTCCACTTT. It translates to CASSLDGRGLNSPLHF.

The chain links TRBV6-5 to TRBJ2-1; no firm D call. Germline-derived CDR1 and CDR2 are MNHEY and SVGAGI. CDR3 length equals 14 residues. V was cut by 8 bases and J by 0 bases, with 11 bases left in between. CDR3 sequence reads: CASVDWSSYNEQFF. The CDR3 DNA is TGTGCCAGCGTAGACTGGAGCTCCTACAATGAGCAGTTCTTC.

This chain connects TRBV5-4 to TRBJ2-4; D is ambiguous. Trimming cost V 4 bases and J 8 bases, with 4 bases left between them. This CDR3 has 10 residues. In germline, CDR1 is SGHNT, CDR2 YYREEE (reference sequence). In nucleotides, the CDR3 is TGTGCCAGCAGCAATGACATTCAGTACTTC. Amino acids: CASSNDIQYF.

The rearrangement links TRBV29-1 to TRBJ1-3; 10 positions match TRBD1. This CDR3 has 15 residues. The V gene end was trimmed by 4 bases and the J gene end by 2 bases; junction bases not matched to a gene: 5. Germline-derived CDR1 and CDR2 are SQVTM and ANQGSEA. The CDR3 nucleotides are TGCAGCGTTGGGGGACAGGGGTTTCCTGGAAACACCATATATTTT. It encodes CSVGGQGFPGNTIYF.

The V gene is TRBV2, the J gene TRBJ1-5; D uncertain. V was shortened by 5 bases and J by 3 bases, with 5 bases between the two germline ends. Germline CDR1 and CDR2: SNHLY and FYNNEI. This CDR3 is built from 12 residues. The CDR3 region has the DNA TGTGCCAGCAGTCAGGACAATCAGCCCCAGCATTTT. The encoded protein is CASSQDNQPQHF.

The gene calls are TRBV29-1 and TRBJ2-5; possibly TRBD1 or TRBD2 for D (5 bases each). Looked up from germline, CDR1 is SQVTM and CDR2 is ANQGSEA. V lost 2 bases and J lost 1, with 11 bases in between. The CDR3 runs to 14 residues. The DNA for the CDR3 is TGCAGCGTTGAAATCGGGACCTTCCAAGAGACCCAGTACTTC. Amino acids: CSVEIGTFQETQYF. Full variable domain (remainder filled in from reference TRBV29-1 and TRBJ2-5): SAVISQKPSRDICQRGTSLTIQCQVDSQVTMMFWYRQQPGQSLTLIATANQGSEATYESGFVIDKFPISRPNLTFSTLTVSNMSPEDSSIYLCSVEIGTFQETQYFGPGTRLLVL.